This TCR beta chain was observed in a study of post-analysis software for immune sequencing data. Broader study findings: There were roughly five TRBV segments more frequent in patients than controls, and TRBV5-6, TRBV5-1 and TRBV20-1 were among them. A significant reduction in normalized Chao1 diversity was observed in multiple sclerosis patients versus controls.

Notes on this clonotype: Its specificity is unknown.

CDR1 is KGHSH, CDR2 LQKENI, per germline. The J segment lost 5 bases and the V segment lost 6 bases, leaving 10 bases of the junction unmatched. There are 14 residues in the CDR3. Tagging with unique molecular identifiers was a feature of the TCR beta cDNA libraries. TCRdb re-derived calls from the PCR reads in MiXCR, one entry per CDR3 protein. The sample carries about 680,000 distinct CDR3 sequences, 59% recorded once. Sequenced input: blood. This clonotype originated in a girl aged 2-9 years with multiple sclerosis. The chain is built from TRBV18 and TRBJ2-7; 7 bases are a match to TRBD2. The CDR3 DNA is TGTGCCAGCTCTCCAGGGAGGGGTCAGGACGAGCAGTACTTC. As protein: CASSPGRGQDEQYF.